The clone carrying this TCR beta chain was counted between two and nine times. Data came from immunoSEQ multiplex PCR; TCRdb stores just in-frame clones and leaves some out. The table includes about 2.3 million clones, over 85% detected once. The sample originates from a study of shared clonotypes between healthy human individuals. Trimming removed 6 bases at V and 3 bases at J, with 6 bases between. CDR1 and CDR2 (germline): SEHNR, FQNEAQ (reference sequence). The CDR3 extends over 12 amino acids. Sequences were obtained from naive CD4+ T cells from PBMCs. Subset defined: CD45RA+ positively selected. This chain connects TRBV7-9 to TRBJ1-5; no firm D call. The source of this sequence is a man between 18 and 29 years old in good health. Some clones in this sample may be carry-over from other donors' samples. For the CDR3, the DNA is TGTGCCAGCAGTAGGGTCAATCAGCCCCAGCATTTT. This encodes CASSRVNQPQHF.